The following is a T cell receptor beta chain sequence with its context. Other nucleotide sequences in the sample specify the same CDR3. Clones were sequenced by immunoSEQ multiplex PCR, and TCRdb holds only the in-frame ones, with some missing. The sample has about 280,000 clones; 88% are singletons. The sample comes from a study of blood T cell repertoires in COVID-19. The germline V gene encodes CDR1 SGHRS and CDR2 YFSETQ. CDR3 size: 15 residues. Trimming took 0 bases from V and 5 from J, leaving 14 bases between them. This TCR was recovered from a man aged 18 to 29 with active or convalescent COVID-19. The rearrangement uses TRBV5-1 and TRBJ1-2, with D hard to call. The sequenced sample consisted of peripheral blood. CDR3: CASSLEAGGGYGYTF. The CDR3 DNA is TGCGCCAGCAGCTTGGAGGCAGGCGGAGGATATGGCTACACCTTC.